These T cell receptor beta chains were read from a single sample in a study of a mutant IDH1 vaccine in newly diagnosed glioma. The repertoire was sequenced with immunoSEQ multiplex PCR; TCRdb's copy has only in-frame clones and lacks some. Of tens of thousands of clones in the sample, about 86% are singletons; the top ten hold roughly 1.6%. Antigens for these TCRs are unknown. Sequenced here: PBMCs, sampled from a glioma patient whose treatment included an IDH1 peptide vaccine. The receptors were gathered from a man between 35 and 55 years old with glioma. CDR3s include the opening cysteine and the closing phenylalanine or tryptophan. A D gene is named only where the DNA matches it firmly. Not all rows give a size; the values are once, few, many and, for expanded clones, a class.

DNA: TGTGCCATCAGTATGACTAGCGGGAGCGGGGATACGCAGTATTTT
CDR3: CAISMTSGSGDTQYF
length: 15
J: TRBJ2-3
D: TRBD2
size: -
V: TRBV10-3

DNA: TGCGCCAGCAGCCCCACATCTAAGATCTACGAGCAGTACTTC
CDR3: CASSPTSKIYEQYF
length: 14
J: TRBJ2-7
D: -
size: -
V: TRBV4-1

DNA: TGCGCCAGCATAATCCATACCACCGGGGAGCTGTTTTTT
CDR3: CASIIHTTGELFF
length: 13
J: TRBJ2-2
D: -
size: -
V: TRBV5-1

DNA: TGTGCCAGCAGTTTACAGAGCTCCTACGAGCAGTACTTC
CDR3: CASSLQSSYEQYF
length: 13
J: TRBJ2-7
D: -
size: -
V: TRBV6-5

DNA: TGCGCCAGCAGCCTCCCTCTTGGGGCCGATGAGCAGTTCTTC
CDR3: CASSLPLGADEQFF
length: 14
J: TRBJ2-1
D: -
size: -
V: TRBV5-1

DNA: TGTGCCAGCAGTCCCCAACGGGCAGGGTCGAAGTACGAGCAGTACTTC
CDR3: CASSPQRAGSKYEQYF
length: 16
J: TRBJ2-7
D: -
size: -
V: TRBV25-1

DNA: TGTGCCAGCAGCGAGATGACAGGGGCTATGAACACTGAAGCTTTCTTT
CDR3: CASSEMTGAMNTEAFF
length: 16
J: TRBJ1-1
D: TRBD1
size: -
V: TRBV7-8

DNA: TGTGCCAGTAGTCCCGGGACAGGGACTTACGAGCAGTACTTC
CDR3: CASSPGTGTYEQYF
length: 14
J: TRBJ2-7
D: TRBD1
size: -
V: TRBV19

DNA: TGTGCCAGCAGCTTAACTCGCGGGGGGTCCGAGACCCAGTACTTC
CDR3: CASSLTRGGSETQYF
length: 15
J: TRBJ2-5
D: TRBD2
size: -
V: TRBV7-2

DNA: TGCAGCGTTGCGGTGTCAGATGGCTACACCTTC
CDR3: CSVAVSDGYTF
length: 11
J: TRBJ1-2
D: -
size: -
V: TRBV29-1

DNA: TGTGCCAGTAGGGGACTAGCGGGATCAGATACGCAGTATTTT
CDR3: CASRGLAGSDTQYF
length: 14
J: TRBJ2-3
D: TRBD2
size: -
V: TRBV19

DNA: TGTGCCAGCAGCCCGGTTGGGCGACAGGGTTTAAATGAGCAGTTCTTC
CDR3: CASSPVGRQGLNEQFF
length: 16
J: TRBJ2-1
D: TRBD1
size: -
V: TRBV5-6

DNA: TGTGCCAGCAGCCCTCAGGGGGCGTTCACTGAAGCTTTCTTT
CDR3: CASSPQGAFTEAFF
length: 14
J: TRBJ1-1
D: TRBD1
size: -
V: TRBV9

DNA: TGTGCCAGCTCACCACGCAGGGGTCAGACCGGGGAGCTGTTTTTT
CDR3: CASSPRRGQTGELFF
length: 15
J: TRBJ2-2
D: -
size: -
V: TRBV18

DNA: TGTGCTAGTGGACAGGGGACCGGTGAGACCCAGTACTTC
CDR3: CASGQGTGETQYF
length: 13
J: TRBJ2-5
D: TRBD1
size: -
V: TRBV12-5

DNA: TGTGCCAGCAGTGACAGGGTGGGCGACGAGCAGTACTTC
CDR3: CASSDRVGDEQYF
length: 13
J: TRBJ2-7
D: -
size: -
V: TRBV25-1

DNA: TGCGCCAGCAGCCAAGGACCCCTAGCGAGCTACGAGCAGTACTTC
CDR3: CASSQGPLASYEQYF
length: 15
J: TRBJ2-7
D: -
size: -
V: TRBV4-1

DNA: TGTGCCAGCAGCCGGGGCGTTGAAAAACTGTTTTTT
CDR3: CASSRGVEKLFF
length: 12
J: TRBJ1-4
D: -
size: -
V: TRBV5-4

DNA: TGCGCCAGCAGCCTTGAGACGGGGTTGAACACTGAAGCTTTCTTT
CDR3: CASSLETGLNTEAFF
length: 15
J: TRBJ1-1
D: -
size: -
V: TRBV4-1

DNA: TGTGCCAGCAGTGAAACCCCGAGGAACACCGGGGAGCTGTTTTTT
CDR3: CASSETPRNTGELFF
length: 15
J: TRBJ2-2
D: -
size: -
V: TRBV6-1

DNA: TGCGCCAGCAGCCAAGAAGGGGGGGCAGACACCGGGGAGCTGTTTTTT
CDR3: CASSQEGGADTGELFF
length: 16
J: TRBJ2-2
D: -
size: -
V: TRBV4-3

DNA: TGCGCCAGCAGCTTGGCCGGGACTAGCGAATCTAGCACAGATACGCAGTATTTT
CDR3: CASSLAGTSESSTDTQYF
length: 18
J: TRBJ2-3
D: TRBD2
size: -
V: TRBV5-1

DNA: TGTGCCAGCACAACAGGGACTAGCGGACAAGAGACCCAGTACTTC
CDR3: CASTTGTSGQETQYF
length: 15
J: TRBJ2-5
D: TRBD2
size: -
V: TRBV6-1

DNA: TGTGCCAGCAGTTTGTCCCCGATAGCGGGAGGTGCCACAGATACGCAGTATTTT
CDR3: CASSLSPIAGGATDTQYF
length: 18
J: TRBJ2-3
D: TRBD2
size: once
V: TRBV28

DNA: TGTGCCAGCTCACGGCCAGGGATGGGAAATCAGCCCCAGCATTTT
CDR3: CASSRPGMGNQPQHF
length: 15
J: TRBJ1-5
D: -
size: -
V: TRBV18

DNA: TGCGCCAGCAGCCTGGCGACTAGCGGATACAATGAGCAGTTCTTC
CDR3: CASSLATSGYNEQFF
length: 15
J: TRBJ2-1
D: TRBD2
size: -
V: TRBV4-3

DNA: TGCGCCAGCAGCTTAGACAGGGGAAATGAAAAACTGTTTTTT
CDR3: CASSLDRGNEKLFF
length: 14
J: TRBJ1-4
D: TRBD1
size: -
V: TRBV5-1